This TCR beta chain emerged from a study of T cells in Graves' hyperthyroidism and ophthalmopathy. RNA transcripts yielded amplified TCR beta CDR3 regions. A set of HTBI primers served as the primers for a first-round RT-PCR of the TCR CDR3. One entry per CDR3 protein results from TCRdb running MiXCR on the multiplex PCR reads. This table has approximately 400,000 distinct CDR3 sequences, approximately 17% appearing once. Germline CDR1 MNHNS, CDR2 SASEGT. Unmatched junction bases numbered 15, after V lost 8 bases and J lost 6 bases. The CDR3 totals 16 residues. Overall study findings and caveats: The majority of expanded thyroid clonotypes above 0.001 also appeared in blood. Ophthalmopathy was told apart from stable hyperthyroidism by a 13 V-J model.

This clonotype has just a few counts. Its specificity is unknown. Sequenced sample: blood. The sequence came from a man younger than 35 with Graves' ophthalmopathy. The J gene is TRBJ1-2, the V gene TRBV6-1; 10 bases map to TRBD1. CDR3 protein: CASHPGSVDRGHGYTF. The CDR3, as DNA: TGTGCCAGCCATCCCGGTTCCGTAGACAGGGGGCATGGCTACACCTTC.